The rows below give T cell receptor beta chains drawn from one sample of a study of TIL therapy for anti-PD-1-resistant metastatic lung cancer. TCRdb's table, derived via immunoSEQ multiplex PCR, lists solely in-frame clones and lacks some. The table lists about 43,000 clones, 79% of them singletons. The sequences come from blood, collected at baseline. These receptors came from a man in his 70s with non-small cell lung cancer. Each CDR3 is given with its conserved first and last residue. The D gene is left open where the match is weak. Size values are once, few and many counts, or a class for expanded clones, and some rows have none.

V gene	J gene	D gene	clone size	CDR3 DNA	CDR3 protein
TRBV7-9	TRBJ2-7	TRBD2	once	TGTGCCAGCAGCTTAGATGCTAGCGGGTGGTGGTACTTC	CASSLDASGWWYF
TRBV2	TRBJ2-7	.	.	TGTGCCAGCAGTGATGGGGGTCTTTCCTACGAGCAGTACTTC	CASSDGGLSYEQYF
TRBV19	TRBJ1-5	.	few	TGTGCCAGTAGTTTCGCAGGGAATCAGCCCCAGCATTTT	CASSFAGNQPQHF
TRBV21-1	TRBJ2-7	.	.	TGTGCCAGCAGCAAAAGGGGAACAGTCTACGAGCAGTACTTC	CASSKRGTVYEQYF
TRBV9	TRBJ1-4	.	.	TGTGCCAGCAGCGTCCAGGCAGCAACTAATGAAAAACTGTTTTTT	CASSVQAATNEKLFF
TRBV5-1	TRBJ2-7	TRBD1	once	TGCGCCAGCAGCTTGGACGAAAACAGGGGCGAGCAGTACTTC	CASSLDENRGEQYF
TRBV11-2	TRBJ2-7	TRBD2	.	TGTGCCAGCAGCTTACGATCATTAGCGGGAGCTGGTGAGCAGTACTTC	CASSLRSLAGAGEQYF
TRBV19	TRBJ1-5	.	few	TGTGCCAGCGGGGACACGTATCAGCCCCAGCATTTT	CASGDTYQPQHF
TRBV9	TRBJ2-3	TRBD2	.	TGTGCCAGCAGCGAGCGGGAGGGGTTCACAGATACGCAGTATTTT	CASSEREGFTDTQYF
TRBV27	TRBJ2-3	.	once	TGTGCCAGCCGGTCAATTAGGACAGATACGCAGTATTTT	CASRSIRTDTQYF
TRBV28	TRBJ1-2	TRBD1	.	TGTGCCAGCAGTTCCACCTGGAGGGGACAGGGGCGAAATGGCTACACCTTC	CASSSTWRGQGRNGYTF
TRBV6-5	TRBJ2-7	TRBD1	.	TGTGCCAGCAGTCCTCAGACAGGGATCTACGAGCAGTACTTC	CASSPQTGIYEQYF
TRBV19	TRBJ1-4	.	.	TGTGCCAGTAGTTCGACGGCAACTAATGAAAAACTGTTTTTT	CASSSTATNEKLFF
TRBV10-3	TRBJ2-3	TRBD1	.	TGTGCCATCTCTAACGGACAGGGTGGCACAGATACGCAGTATTTT	CAISNGQGGTDTQYF
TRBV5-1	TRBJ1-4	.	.	TGCGCCAGCAGCCCCGGGCCTAATGAAAAACTGTTTTTT	CASSPGPNEKLFF
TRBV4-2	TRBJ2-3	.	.	TGTGCCAGCAGCCAAGAGATTAGGGGGAGGGCCGGCACAGATACGCAGTATTTT	CASSQEIRGRAGTDTQYF
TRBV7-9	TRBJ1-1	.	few	TGTGCCAGCAGCCCGCCACTGACACCGAACACTGAAGCTTTCTTT	CASSPPLTPNTEAFF
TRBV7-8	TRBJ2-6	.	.	TGTGCCAGCAGCGCCCAGGGGACTGGGGCCAACGTCCTGACTTTC	CASSAQGTGANVLTF
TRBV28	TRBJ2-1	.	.	TGTGCCAGCAGTCCGCTCGGCACCGACAATGAGCAGTTCTTC	CASSPLGTDNEQFF
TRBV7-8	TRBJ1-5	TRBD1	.	TGTGCCAGCACCCCCCGAGGTGGAGGGGGCCAGCCCCAGCATTTT	CASTPRGGGGQPQHF
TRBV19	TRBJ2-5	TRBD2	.	TGTGCCAGTAGTATAGTTAGAGCTAGCGGGAGGTATGAGACCCAGTACTTC	CASSIVRASGRYETQYF
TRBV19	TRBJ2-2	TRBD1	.	TGTGCCAGTAGTAGGGACAGGGTGGGCACCGGGGAGCTGTTTTTT	CASSRDRVGTGELFF
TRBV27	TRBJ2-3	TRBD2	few	TGTGCCAGCAGTCGGACGGGAGGGGACACAGATACGCAGTATTTT	CASSRTGGDTDTQYF
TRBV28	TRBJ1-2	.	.	TGTGCCAGCAGTCCGCAGGGGTCAGGCTACACCTTC	CASSPQGSGYTF
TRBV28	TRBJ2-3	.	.	TGTGCCAGCAGTTTATTGACAGGGAGGTATTCGGGAACCGTGGCAGATACGCAGTATTTT	CASSLLTGRYSGTVADTQYF
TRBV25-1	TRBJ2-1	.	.	TGTGCCAGCAGTTTTAGTCTGACCGATGAGCAGTTCTTC	CASSFSLTDEQFF
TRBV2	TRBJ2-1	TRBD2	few	TGTGCCAGCAGTGAAGCGCTTCTTCGCGGGAGGAGGAACAATGAGCAGTTCTTC	CASSEALLRGRRNNEQFF